This TCR beta chain was identified in a study of cytomegalovirus exposure and HLA in healthy donors. V dropped 2 bases and J dropped 1; count of bases not matched to a gene: 4. Germline V lookup: CDR1 SEHNR, CDR2 FQNEAQ (reference sequence). This CDR3 spans 16 amino acids. Clones were sequenced by immunoSEQ multiplex PCR, and TCRdb holds only the in-frame ones, with some missing. Counted here are under 400,000 clones, roughly 86% occurring once; the ten biggest clones make up around 0.96%. This clone was seen a few times. Antigen: not known. Study results and caveats: Confirmation in vitro established that a few CMV-associated chains were specific for CMV antigens.

The sequencing sample was made of PBMCs. The receptor was derived from a man under 40 in good health and CMV-seronegative. This sequence joins TRBV7-9 and TRBJ1-4, with 7 nucleotides matching TRBD1. CDR3 DNA sequence: TGTGCCAGCAGCTTAAAAGGGGGCCTAACTAATGAAAAACTGTTTTTT. Its translation: CASSLKGGLTNEKLFF.